What follows is one TCR beta chain and its context. The clone's antigen remains unknown. There are no base qualities to consult, and no much larger clone falls within one base. The roughly 38 donors, aged about 6 to 95 years, were systemically healthy Caucasian individuals from Russia. Roughly 9.5 milliliters of peripheral blood were drawn from each donor into EDTA-treated Vacutainer tubes. PBMCs were isolated by Ficoll-Paque density-gradient centrifugation, with at least 6 million obtained per sample. Trizol reagent was used to extract total RNA from the PBMCs, yielding at least 5 micrograms per sample. For every donor, an aliquot of PBMCs went through flow cytometry to measure the percentages of naive CD45RAhigh/CD27high T cells. Library construction relied on 5' RACE. TCRdb names Illumina HiSeq 2500 as the instrument used. A second PCR of roughly 6 to 11 cycles was run with a J-beta primer mix and a sample-barcoded 5' primer. A template-switch 5' adaptor carrying 12 random nucleotides introduced a unique molecular identifier onto each TCR beta cDNA molecule. Each sample yielded at least 2.5 million CDR3-containing paired-end reads. First-strand cDNA synthesis was performed from all RNA using the Mint cDNA synthesis kit, with priming by a TRBC-specific oligonucleotide. After uracil-DNA glycosylase treatment, a first 18-cycle PCR used universal primers M1SS and BC2_uni_R on all cDNA. On the authors' methods: Normalization of each sample was performed by random selection of 1 million high-quality reads, each carrying a distinct molecular identifier. Reads sharing molecular identifiers were discarded rather than binned into consensus sequences. MiTCR, with a Q25 quality threshold and the strictest error-elimination algorithm, was used for CDR3 identification, clonotype clustering and error correction. A nonparametric unseen species model with Euler transformation was used to estimate lower-bound total TCR beta diversity. Clones were called with MiXCR by TCRdb after fastp trimmed the public reads at Q25, and only in-frame beta chains were retained. When rows share a CDR3 protein, they turn into one entry using the most common DNA and genes. The V and J calls and clone size come from TCRdb's table, not from the authors' own analysis. Here the sample has approximately 810,000 distinct CDR3 sequences; about 37% occur a single time. The ten most abundant clones make up 13% of the sample.

This specimen comes from a study of blood T cells in healthy people across ages (dated by TCRdb to the mid-2010s). Notes on the research overall: In model experiments, template switching captured roughly one uniquely barcoded TCR beta cDNA molecule for every two T cells. The study analyzed two additional independent replicas of 1 million unique cDNA reads from the same blood draw for two donors, one aged 18 to 30 and one aged 80 or older. Age-related changes in TCR beta repertoire diversity were measured in the study by deep sequencing normalized with unique cDNA molecular identifiers. To avoid experimental bias, donors of different ages were randomly spread across the sequencing lanes. Four age groups were formed from the donors: young (average 16 years), middle-aged (just under 40), aged (around 62) and long-lived (less than 85). Study-wide findings and limitations: Compared with the aged group, the long-lived group had more naive CD4+ T cells, fewer expanded clones and increased TCR diversity, a pattern suggesting age selection. Because donor CMV infection status was unknown, age-related changes in expanded clonotypes were potentially confounded. Since profiling was done on bulk unsorted PBMCs, naive and antigen-experienced compartments could not be conclusively compared. Estimates of total diversity based on one million sequenced T cells were considered lower bounds and underestimates. Observed TCR beta diversity per million T cells fell roughly linearly with age, and a significant reduction was already apparent by age around 36. There was a strong correlation between observed TCR beta diversity and the percentage of naive T cells measured by flow cytometry.

The CDR3 contains 13 residues, cysteine and phenylalanine counted. Kept here is only the CDR3 DNA, which spans 39 bases and is read in frame from base 1. CDR1 and CDR2 are read off the germline V gene as SNHLY and FYNNEI. The junction shows trimming of 6 bases on V and 8 bases on J, plus 16 bases between the germline ends. The sequence came from a man between 18 and 29 years old in good health. The specimen sequenced was blood. In this chain, TRBV2 is recombined with TRBJ1-1; the best D guess is TRBD1, with 5 bases matching. The DNA sequence is TGTGCCAGCAGGCCCGCCGGGGCCGGAGAAGCTTTCTTT. Its amino acids are CASRPAGAGEAFF.